A single sample gave rise to the 14 T cell receptor beta chains below, sequenced in a study of CD8 T cells in ankylosing spondylitis. TCRdb reprocessed the 5' RACE reads with MiXCR, giving one entry per CDR3 protein. Of approximately 250,000 distinct CDR3 sequences in the sample, approximately 7.6% are singletons; the top ten hold 4.8%. The sequencing sample was made of blood, either unsorted or a sorted T cell fraction (not recorded which). Receptors originate from a female donor with ankylosing spondylitis or in good health (not recorded which).

In this sample, this clonotype turned up many times. The rearrangement links TRBV28 to TRBJ2-5; D call uncertain. Trimming pared 5 bases from V and 6 bases from J, leaving 10 bases between. The CDR3 extends over 12 amino acids. Germline V gives CDR1 MDHEN, CDR2 SYDVKM. The CDR3 sequence: CASSPIEQTQYF. DNA for the CDR3: TGTGCCAGCAGTCCGATTGAACAGACCCAGTACTTC.

This clonotype was seen at least ten times. The V gene is TRBV7-2, the J gene TRBJ1-6; no clear D. The CDR3 runs 14 residues. Trimming pared 5 bases from V and 5 bases from J, leaving 10 bases between. The germline V gene has CDR1 SGHTA and CDR2 FQGNSA. CDR3 loop: CASSMGRNNSPLHF. CDR3 in DNA: TGTGCCAGCAGCATGGGCCGTAATAATTCACCCCTCCACTTT.

This clonotype occurred many times. The rearrangement uses TRBV4-3 and TRBJ2-1; tentative D call: TRBD2 (6 bases). The V and J ends lost 4 bases and 8 bases respectively, with 12 bases between them. The CDR3 runs 13 residues. Germline V lookup: CDR1 LGHNA, CDR2 YSLEER. The CDR3 sequence: CASSPEGRYEQFF. The DNA for the CDR3 is TGCGCCAGCAGCCCAGAGGGGAGGTATGAGCAGTTCTTC.

This clonotype was seen ten or more times. V and J are TRBV11-2 and TRBJ2-1; D gene ambiguous. The CDR3 sequence is 17 residues long. Trimming took 0 bases from V and 5 from J, leaving 17 bases between them. Germline V lookup: CDR1 SGHAT, CDR2 FQNNGV. In DNA form, the CDR3 reads TGTGCCAGCAGCTTAGACCAGCTATCCGGGTTCCACAATGAGCAGTTCTTC. The encoded protein is CASSLDQLSGFHNEQFF.

Ten or more counts support this clonotype. The V call is TRBV24-1, the J call TRBJ1-2; TRBD1 is a possible D gene (6 bases). Germline V gene data show CDR1 as KGHDR and CDR2 as SFDVKD. Trimming cost V 5 bases and J 4 bases, with 16 bases left between them. CDR3 length equals 15 residues. As DNA, the CDR3 is TGTGCCACCAGTGGTCCAGGGGCCCGGGGCTATGGCTACACCTTC. Its translation is CATSGPGARGYGYTF.

The rearrangement links TRBV7-2 to TRBJ2-3; D could derive from TRBD1 or TRBD2 (5 bases each). Looked up from germline, CDR1 is SGHTA and CDR2 is FQGNSA. Trimming took 5 bases from V and 2 from J, leaving 17 bases between them. The CDR3 is made up of 16 amino acids. CDR3 in DNA: TGTGCCAGCAGCGTACCGGGACCCGCCCACACAGATACGCAGTATTTT. Residues: CASSVPGPAHTDTQYF.

This chain joins TRBV7-9 and TRBJ2-7; possible D gene TRBD1, 6 bases. Trimming removed 2 bases from V and 7 bases from J, with 15 bases in between. CDR3 length: 14 residues. Germline V CDR1 and CDR2: SEHNR, FQNEAQ (reference sequence). The CDR3 DNA follows: TGTGCCAGCAGCTTAATACAGGGATTCAGTGAGCAGTACTTC. Residues: CASSLIQGFSEQYF.

Only a few counts were recorded for this clonotype. V usage is TRBV5-5 and J usage is TRBJ2-6; no definite D call. This CDR3 has 15 amino acids. Trimming pared 5 bases from V and 2 bases from J, leaving 11 bases between. CDR1 is SGHKS and CDR2 is YYEKEE in the germline V gene (reference sequence). CDR3 residues: CASRLIGTGANVLTF. Here the CDR3 DNA reads TGTGCCAGCAGGTTAATAGGGACTGGGGCCAACGTCCTGACTTTC.

This clonotype was detected only a few times. The chain employs TRBV20-1 and TRBJ2-7; 7 bases align to TRBD2. V dropped 6 bases and J dropped 12; count of bases not matched to a gene: 2. Germline values: CDR1 DFQATT, CDR2 SNEGSKA (reference sequence). There are 8 residues in the CDR3. The CDR3 DNA reads as TGCAGTGCGATAGCGGGGTACTTC. Its translation: CSAIAGYF.

This chain uses TRBV7-2 with TRBJ2-1; 11 nucleotides match TRBD2. Trimming took 0 bases from V and 6 from J; bases not matched to a gene: 4. This CDR3 contains 16 residues. Germline assignment: CDR1 SGHTA and CDR2 FQGNSA. The DNA of the CDR3 is TGTGCCAGCAGCTTAGCGGGACTAGCGGTAGTCAATGAGCAGTTCTTC. Its protein is CASSLAGLAVVNEQFF.

This clonotype was seen a handful of times. A much larger clone lies a single base off, so this may be a read error. The chain combines TRBV6-1 with TRBJ2-3; 8 bases match TRBD2. Germline CDR1 reads MNHNS; CDR2 reads SASEGT. The CDR3 runs 15 residues. Germline trimming cut 10 bases from V and 3 bases from J; bases unmatched to any gene: 12. The CDR3 here is CANSRTGGRTDTQYF. In nucleotides, the CDR3 is TGTGCCAACAGCCGCACGGGGGGGAGGACAGATACGCAGTATTTT.

This clonotype was detected many times. The V gene is TRBV28, the J gene TRBJ2-3; D gene unclear. V was trimmed by 5 bases and J by 2 bases, leaving 8 bases between them. The CDR3 totals 13 residues. CDR1 is MDHEN, CDR2 SYDVKM, per germline. The CDR3 DNA sequence: TGTGCCAGCAGTACAGACCCCACAGATACGCAGTATTTT. Translation gives CASSTDPTDTQYF.

This clonotype was seen repeatedly, ten times or more. The chain joins TRBV7-2 to TRBJ1-1; D is uncertain. This CDR3 spans 14 amino acids. Germline CDR1 is SGHTA and CDR2 is FQGNSA. Trimming cost V 1 base and J 4 bases, with 10 bases left between them. Written as DNA, the CDR3 is TGTGCCAGCAGCTTAGGAGCGCAAGGCACTGAAGCTTTCTTT. It yields the protein CASSLGAQGTEAFF.

The chain is built from TRBV7-9 and TRBJ1-4, with 8 bases fitting TRBD1. CDR3 length: 16 residues. The V gene end was trimmed by 1 base and the J gene end by 8 bases; junction bases not matched to a gene: 9. Germline V CDR1 and CDR2: SEHNR, FQNEAQ (reference sequence). This chain's CDR3 is CASSLVLGQGGEKLFF. The CDR3 nucleotides read TGTGCCAGCAGCTTAGTTCTAGGACAGGGTGGCGAAAAACTGTTTTTT.